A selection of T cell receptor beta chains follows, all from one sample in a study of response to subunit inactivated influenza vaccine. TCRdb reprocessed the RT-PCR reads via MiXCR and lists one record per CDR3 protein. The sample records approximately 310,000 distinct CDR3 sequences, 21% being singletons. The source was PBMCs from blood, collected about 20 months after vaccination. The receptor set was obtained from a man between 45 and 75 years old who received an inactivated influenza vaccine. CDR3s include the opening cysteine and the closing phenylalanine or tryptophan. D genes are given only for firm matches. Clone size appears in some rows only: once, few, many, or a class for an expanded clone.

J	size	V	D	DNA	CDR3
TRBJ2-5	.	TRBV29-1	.	TGCAGCGTCCACAGGGACCGAGAGACCCAGTACTTC	CSVHRDRETQYF
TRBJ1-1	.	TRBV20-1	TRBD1	TGCAGTGCTAAATCATGGACAGGGGACACTGAAGCTTTCTTT	CSAKSWTGDTEAFF
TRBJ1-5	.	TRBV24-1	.	TGTGCCACCAGTGATTCAAATAATCGTGGCAATCAGCCCCAGCATTTT	CATSDSNNRGNQPQHF
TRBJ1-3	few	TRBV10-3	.	TGTGCCACGACTAGAAGGGGTTCTGGAAACACCATATATTTT	CATTRRGSGNTIYF
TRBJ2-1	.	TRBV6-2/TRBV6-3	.	TGTGCCAGCAGTCCCCGGCGGGTCACGGGTGAGCAGTTCTTC	CASSPRRVTGEQFF
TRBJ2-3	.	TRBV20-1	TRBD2	TGCAGTGCTAGAGCGGGACTAGCGGGGGGGCGGGACACAGATACGCAGTATTTT	CSARAGLAGGRDTDTQYF
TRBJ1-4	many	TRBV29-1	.	TGCAGCGCCAGGATAACTAATGAAAAACTGTTTTTT	CSARITNEKLFF
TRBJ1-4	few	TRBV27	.	TGTGCCAGCAGTCAGATCTTTCGGGGGGCGAGCGGTGAAAAACTGTTTTTT	CASSQIFRGASGEKLFF
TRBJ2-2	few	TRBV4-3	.	TGCGCCAGCAGCCAAGAATGGGGACGGGAGCTGTTTTTT	CASSQEWGRELFF
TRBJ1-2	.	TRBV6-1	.	TGTGCCAGCAGTGAAGCGACAGCTTCCTACTATGGCTACACCTTC	CASSEATASYYGYTF
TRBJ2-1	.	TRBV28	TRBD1	TGTGCCAGCACCCCAATCGGCCGAACAGGGGGGAACAATGAGCAGTTCTTC	CASTPIGRTGGNNEQFF
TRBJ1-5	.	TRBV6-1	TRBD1	TGTGCTAGTGGGGCAGGGGGTAGCAATCAGCCCCAGCATTTT	CASGAGGSNQPQHF
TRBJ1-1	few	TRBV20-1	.	TGCAGTGCTTTCGAACAAACTGAAGCTTTCTTT	CSAFEQTEAFF
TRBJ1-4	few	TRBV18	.	TGTGCCAGCTCTCCGACAAATGACGGTAATGAAAAACTGTTTTTT	CASSPTNDGNEKLFF
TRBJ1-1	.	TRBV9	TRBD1	TGTGCCAGCAGCGGCACCGGGACAGGGGCCACTGAAGCTTTCTTT	CASSGTGTGATEAFF
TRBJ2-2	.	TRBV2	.	TGTGCCAGCGTGGGCGCCGGGACCGGGGAGCTGTTTTTT	CASVGAGTGELFF
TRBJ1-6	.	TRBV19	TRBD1	TGTGCCAGTAGTACCGACAGGGGGATTTCACCCTTCCACTTT	CASSTDRGISPFHF
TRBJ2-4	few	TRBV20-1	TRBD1	TGCAGTGCTCCTCCGGGACAGGGAGCCAAAAACATTCAGTACTTC	CSAPPGQGAKNIQYF
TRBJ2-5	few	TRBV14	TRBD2	TGTGCCAGCAGCCAAGCGCATAGCGGGAGGGCGGGGACCCAGTACTTC	CASSQAHSGRAGTQYF
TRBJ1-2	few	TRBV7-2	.	TGTGCCAGCAGCTTAGTCCAGGGGCCTCATGGCTACACCTTC	CASSLVQGPHGYTF